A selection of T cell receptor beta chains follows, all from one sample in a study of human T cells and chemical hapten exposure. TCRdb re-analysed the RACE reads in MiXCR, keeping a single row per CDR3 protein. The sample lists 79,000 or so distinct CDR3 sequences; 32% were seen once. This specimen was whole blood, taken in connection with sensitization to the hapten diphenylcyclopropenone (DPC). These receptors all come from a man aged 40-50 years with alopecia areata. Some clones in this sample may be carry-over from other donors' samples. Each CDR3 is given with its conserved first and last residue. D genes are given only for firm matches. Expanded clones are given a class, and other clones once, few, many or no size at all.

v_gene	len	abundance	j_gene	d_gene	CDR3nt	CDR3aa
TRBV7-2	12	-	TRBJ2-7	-	TGTGCCAGCAGCCGGGACTTCGGCGAGCAGTACTTC	CASSRDFGEQYF
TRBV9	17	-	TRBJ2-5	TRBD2	TGTGCCAGCAGCGTAGATCTAGCGGGAGGCCTCCAAGAGACCCAGTACTTC	CASSVDLAGGLQETQYF
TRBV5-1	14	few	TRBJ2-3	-	TGCGCCAGCAGCTTGGATTTAGGGACAGATACGCAGTATTTT	CASSLDLGTDTQYF
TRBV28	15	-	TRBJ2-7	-	TGTGCCAGCAGTTCGGGACGGACGAGCTCCTACGAGCAGTACTTC	CASSSGRTSSYEQYF
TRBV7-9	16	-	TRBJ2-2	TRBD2	TGTGCCAGCAGCTTCCTAGCGGGAGAGCCAGTCGGGGAGCTGTTTTTT	CASSFLAGEPVGELFF
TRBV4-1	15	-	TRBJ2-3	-	TGCGCCAGCAGCCTCCTCGGGGGATGGACAGATACGCAGTATTTT	CASSLLGGWTDTQYF
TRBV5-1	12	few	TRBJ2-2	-	TGCGCCAGCAGCTTTTCATCCGGGGAGCTGTTTTTT	CASSFSSGELFF
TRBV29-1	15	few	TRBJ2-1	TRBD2	TGCAGCGTTGAGGGGGGGCTAGCGGGAGGCAGTGAGCAGTTCTTC	CSVEGGLAGGSEQFF
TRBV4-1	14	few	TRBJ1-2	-	TGCGCCAGCAGCCAAGAGGGGCCAGGGCGAGGCTACACCTTC	CASSQEGPGRGYTF
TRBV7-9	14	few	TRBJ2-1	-	TGTGCCAGCGGATTTCGGACAGATTACAATGAGCAGTTCTTC	CASGFRTDYNEQFF
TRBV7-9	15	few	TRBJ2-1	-	TGTGCCAGCAGACGGGCCCAAACGGGGTACAATGAGCAGTTCTTC	CASRRAQTGYNEQFF
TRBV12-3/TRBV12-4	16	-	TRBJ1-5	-	TGTGCCAGCGTCTTGCTGGAACCGGGGTGTTGGGAGCCCCAGCATTTT	CASVLLEPGCWEPQHF
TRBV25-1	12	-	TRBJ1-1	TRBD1	TGTGCCAGCGGTGAGCAGGGGGATGAAGCTTTCTTT	CASGEQGDEAFF
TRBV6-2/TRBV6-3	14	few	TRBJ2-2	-	TGTGCCAGCACCCGAGGGGTACGGACCGGGGAGCTGTTTTTT	CASTRGVRTGELFF
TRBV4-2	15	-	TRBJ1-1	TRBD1	TGTGCCAGCAGCCAAGAGAGGGGGCGGAACACTGAAGCTTTCTTT	CASSQERGRNTEAFF
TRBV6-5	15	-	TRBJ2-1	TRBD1	TGTGCCAGCAGTACAGGGGGCGCCTCCTACAATGAGCAGTTCTTC	CASSTGGASYNEQFF
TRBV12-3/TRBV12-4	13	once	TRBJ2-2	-	TGTGCCAGCAGGACTTCGAACACCGGGGAGCTGTTTTTT	CASRTSNTGELFF
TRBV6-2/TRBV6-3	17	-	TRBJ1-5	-	TGTGCCAGCAGTTACTCGATCCTGGGACGGCTCAATCAGCCCCAGCATTTT	CASSYSILGRLNQPQHF
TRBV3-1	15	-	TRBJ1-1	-	TGTGCCAGCAGCCAAGAATTGGACAGGAACACTGAAGCTTTCTTT	CASSQELDRNTEAFF
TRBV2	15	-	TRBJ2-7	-	TGTGCCAGCAGTGAGGGGACACGCCTTACCTACGAGCAGTACTTC	CASSEGTRLTYEQYF
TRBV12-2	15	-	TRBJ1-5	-	TGTGCAAGTCGCTTAGCGGGACGGAACAATCAGCCCCAGCATTTT	CASRLAGRNNQPQHF
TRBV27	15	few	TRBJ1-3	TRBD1	TGTGCCAGCAGTCGACAGGGGATCTCTGGAAACACCATATATTTT	CASSRQGISGNTIYF
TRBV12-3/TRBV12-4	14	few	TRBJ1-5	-	TGTGCCAGCAGTTTCAGGGCGTACAATCAGCCCCAGCATTTT	CASSFRAYNQPQHF
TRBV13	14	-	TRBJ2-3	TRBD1	TGTGCCAGCAGCTTAGGACAGGGGGTAGATACGCAGTATTTT	CASSLGQGVDTQYF
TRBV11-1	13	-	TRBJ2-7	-	TGTGCCAGCAGCTACGGTGGGGGCTACGAGCAGTACTTC	CASSYGGGYEQYF
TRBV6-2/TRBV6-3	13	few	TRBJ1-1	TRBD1	TGTGCCAGCAGTTACGGGACAGCTAAGGGAGCTTTCTTT	CASSYGTAKGAFF
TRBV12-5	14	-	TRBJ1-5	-	TGTGCTAGTTCAGGAGGCGGCTCATATCAGCCCCAGCATTTT	CASSGGGSYQPQHF
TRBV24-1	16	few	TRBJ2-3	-	TGTGCCACCAGCCTTTCCGGACAGACTAGCACAGATACGCAGTATTTT	CATSLSGQTSTDTQYF
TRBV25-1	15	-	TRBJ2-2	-	TGTGCCAGCAGCCCCCCGCCTCCGAACACCGGGGAGCTGTTTTTT	CASSPPPPNTGELFF
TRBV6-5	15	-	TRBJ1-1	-	TGTGCCAGCACCTATCAACAGGGCTTGAACACTGAAGCTTTCTTT	CASTYQQGLNTEAFF
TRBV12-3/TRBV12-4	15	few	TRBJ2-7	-	TGTGCCAGCAGTTCGCCAGCGAGGAGCTCCTACGAGCAGTACTTC	CASSSPARSSYEQYF
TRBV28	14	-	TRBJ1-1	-	TGTGCCAGCAGCATCATGGCGGGCGGCACTGAAGCTTTCTTT	CASSIMAGGTEAFF
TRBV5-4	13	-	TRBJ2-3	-	TGTGCCAGCGCCCCGACTAGCACAGATACGCAGTATTTT	CASAPTSTDTQYF
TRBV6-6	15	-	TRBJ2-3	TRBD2	TGTGCCAGCACTAGACTAGCGGGTAGCACAGATACGCAGTATTTT	CASTRLAGSTDTQYF
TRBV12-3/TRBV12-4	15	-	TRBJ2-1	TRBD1	TGTGCCAGCTCCCCAACCGGGACAGGGTACAATGAGCAGTTCTTC	CASSPTGTGYNEQFF
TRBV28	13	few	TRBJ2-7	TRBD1	TGTGCCAGCAGAGGGGGCGCAGCCTACGAGCAGTACTTC	CASRGGAAYEQYF
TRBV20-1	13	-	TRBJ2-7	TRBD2	TGCAGTATGGGACTAGCGGGAAGCTACGAGCAGTACTTC	CSMGLAGSYEQYF
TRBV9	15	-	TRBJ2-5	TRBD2	TGTGCCAGCAGCGCCGGAAGCGGGATCGGGGAGACCCAGTACTTC	CASSAGSGIGETQYF
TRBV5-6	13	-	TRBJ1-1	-	TGTGCCAGCTTGACGGGGCGGAACACTGAAGCTTTCTTT	CASLTGRNTEAFF
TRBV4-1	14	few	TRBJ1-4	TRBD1	TGCGCCAGCAGCCCGGACAGGGGTGAGGAAAAACTGTTTTTT	CASSPDRGEEKLFF
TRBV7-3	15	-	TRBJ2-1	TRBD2	TGTGCCAGCAGCCCCGAGGGGACTACCTACAATGAGCAGTTCTTC	CASSPEGTTYNEQFF
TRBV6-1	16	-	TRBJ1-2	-	TGTGCCAGCAGTGGTTCTCGATCGGGACCGAACTATGGCTACACCTTC	CASSGSRSGPNYGYTF
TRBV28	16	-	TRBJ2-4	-	TGTGCCAGCAGTTCCCAAGGGAACCGGGACAAAAACATTCAGTACTTC	CASSSQGNRDKNIQYF
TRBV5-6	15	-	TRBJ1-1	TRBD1	TGTGCCAGCAGCTTGGGGGACAGGGAGTACACTGAAGCTTTCTTT	CASSLGDREYTEAFF
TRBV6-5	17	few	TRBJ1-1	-	TGTGCCAGCAGTTACTCGTCGGGGCGGAGTTTGAACACTGAAGCTTTCTTT	CASSYSSGRSLNTEAFF
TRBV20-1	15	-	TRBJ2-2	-	TGCAGTGCCCGCCCCCAGGGGATTAACACCGGGGAGCTGTTTTTT	CSARPQGINTGELFF
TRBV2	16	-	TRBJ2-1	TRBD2	TGTGCCAGCAGTGGAGGGGGGACTAGCGGGGTAAATGAGCAGTTCTTC	CASSGGGTSGVNEQFF
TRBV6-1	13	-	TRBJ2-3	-	TGTGCCAGCAGTGACGAAAGGGGATGGATGCAGTATTTT	CASSDERGWMQYF
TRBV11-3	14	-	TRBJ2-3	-	TGTGCCAGCAGCTTACAGGGACGGTCAGATACGCAGTATTTT	CASSLQGRSDTQYF
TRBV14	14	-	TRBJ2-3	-	TGTGCCAGCAGCCAACGGAGGAGCTCAGATACGCAGTATTTT	CASSQRRSSDTQYF
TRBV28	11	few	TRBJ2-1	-	TGTGCCAGCAGTGGCTACAATGAGCAGTTCTTC	CASSGYNEQFF
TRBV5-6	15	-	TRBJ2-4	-	TGTGCCAGCAGCTTGGGCAGTCTAGCCAAAAACATTCAGTACTTC	CASSLGSLAKNIQYF
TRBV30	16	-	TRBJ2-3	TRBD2	TGTGCCTGGAGTACCGGGACTAGCGTTAGCACAGATACGCAGTATTTT	CAWSTGTSVSTDTQYF
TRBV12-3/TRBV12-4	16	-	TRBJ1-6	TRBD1	TGTGCCAGCACCCTCTCTGGGACAGGAGTTAATTCACCCCTCCACTTT	CASTLSGTGVNSPLHF
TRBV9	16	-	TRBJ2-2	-	TGTGCCAGCAGCAAAGGAGGCAGCCTCAACACCGGGGAGCTGTTTTTT	CASSKGGSLNTGELFF